The rows below give T cell receptor beta chains drawn from one sample of a study of T-cell memory formation after mild COVID-19. Each CDR3 protein is one row after TCRdb ran MiXCR on the 5' RACE reads. The sample carries 450,000 or so distinct CDR3 sequences, 25% recorded once. The specimen sequenced was PBMCs or a T cell subset sorted from them (not recorded which). The source is an adult woman who had mild COVID-19 (a few samples of this study predate the infection). Cell type and time point are not known. Each CDR3 is given without its conserved first and last residue.

j_call: TRBJ1-2
v_call: TRBV6-2/TRBV6-3
cdr3_length: 12
cdr3_aa: ASSYVQPVYGYT

j_call: TRBJ2-1
v_call: TRBV20-1
cdr3_length: 12
cdr3_aa: SADERSSYNEQF

j_call: TRBJ2-7
v_call: TRBV19
cdr3_length: 11
cdr3_aa: ASSIIPGGEQY

j_call: TRBJ2-1
v_call: TRBV29-1
cdr3_length: 11
cdr3_aa: SVGGNSYNEQF

j_call: TRBJ2-1
v_call: TRBV7-3
cdr3_length: 11
cdr3_aa: ASSLDVTAEQF

j_call: TRBJ2-1
v_call: TRBV5-4
cdr3_length: 12
cdr3_aa: ASSFRDRSNEQF

j_call: TRBJ2-7
v_call: TRBV5-4
cdr3_length: 13
cdr3_aa: ASSLGDGLSYEQY

j_call: TRBJ2-1
v_call: TRBV5-1
cdr3_length: 11
cdr3_aa: ASNLRTGYEQF

j_call: TRBJ2-1
v_call: TRBV5-4
cdr3_length: 13
cdr3_aa: ASSLTTGGDNEQF

j_call: TRBJ1-2
v_call: TRBV12-3/TRBV12-4
cdr3_length: 10
cdr3_aa: ASETYKGGYT

j_call: TRBJ1-1
v_call: TRBV5-4
cdr3_length: 13
cdr3_aa: ASSFNTDRGTEAF

j_call: TRBJ2-6
v_call: TRBV7-2
cdr3_length: 18
cdr3_aa: ASSDVLLAGVISGANVLT

j_call: TRBJ1-2
v_call: TRBV6-5
cdr3_length: 13
cdr3_aa: ASSYVGTGSYGYT

j_call: TRBJ2-2
v_call: TRBV15
cdr3_length: 13
cdr3_aa: ATSRDGRAVGELF

j_call: TRBJ2-2
v_call: TRBV20-1
cdr3_length: 22
cdr3_aa: SARDLRQGLRVGQGLRWTGELF

j_call: TRBJ2-5
v_call: TRBV5-1
cdr3_length: 13
cdr3_aa: ASRPSGQLQETQY

j_call: TRBJ2-1
v_call: TRBV27
cdr3_length: 13
cdr3_aa: ASRLIGQPYNEQF

j_call: TRBJ2-1
v_call: TRBV11-2
cdr3_length: 13
cdr3_aa: ASSLGRAGWNEQF

j_call: TRBJ2-1
v_call: TRBV27
cdr3_length: 12
cdr3_aa: ASSYKGTYNEQF

j_call: TRBJ2-3
v_call: TRBV11-3
cdr3_length: 13
cdr3_aa: ASSLGGGFADTQY

j_call: TRBJ2-3
v_call: TRBV10-3
cdr3_length: 12
cdr3_aa: AISESRGKDTQY

j_call: TRBJ2-5
v_call: TRBV7-2
cdr3_length: 16
cdr3_aa: ASSLVGPRLAGTETQY

j_call: TRBJ2-7
v_call: TRBV12-3/TRBV12-4
cdr3_length: 18
cdr3_aa: ASSLGLRRGVALLTYEQY

j_call: TRBJ2-7
v_call: TRBV7-9
cdr3_length: 11
cdr3_aa: ASSLALNLEQY

j_call: TRBJ2-1
v_call: TRBV29-1
cdr3_length: 10
cdr3_aa: SVVGGNNEQF

j_call: TRBJ2-3
v_call: TRBV15
cdr3_length: 13
cdr3_aa: ATSRDGGATDTQY

j_call: TRBJ2-5
v_call: TRBV10-3
cdr3_length: 13
cdr3_aa: AISESRNGEVTQY